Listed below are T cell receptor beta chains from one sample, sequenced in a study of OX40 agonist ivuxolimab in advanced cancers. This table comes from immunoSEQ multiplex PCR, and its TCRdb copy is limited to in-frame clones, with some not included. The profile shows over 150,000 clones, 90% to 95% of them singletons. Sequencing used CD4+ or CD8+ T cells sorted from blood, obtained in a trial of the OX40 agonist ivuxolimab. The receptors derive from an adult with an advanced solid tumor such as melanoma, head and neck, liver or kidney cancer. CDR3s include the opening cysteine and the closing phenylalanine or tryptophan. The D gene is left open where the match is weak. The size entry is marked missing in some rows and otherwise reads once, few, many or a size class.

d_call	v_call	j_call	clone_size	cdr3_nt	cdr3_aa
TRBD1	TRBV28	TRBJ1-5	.	TGTGCCAGCAGTACCCTTGGGGACAGGGGCCGTCAGCCCCAGCATTTT	CASSTLGDRGRQPQHF
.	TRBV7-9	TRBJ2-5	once	TGTGCCAGCAGCCCACAAGAGACCCAGTACTTC	CASSPQETQYF
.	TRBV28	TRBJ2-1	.	TGTGCCAGCACCTCTGGGGGACGGGTTAGCTCCTACAATGAGCAGTTCTTC	CASTSGGRVSSYNEQFF
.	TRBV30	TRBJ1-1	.	TGTGCCTGGACCGTGGGGGGGGGCACTGAAGCTTTCTTT	CAWTVGGGTEAFF
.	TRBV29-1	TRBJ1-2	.	TGCAGCGTTGAAGGTCCAGGCACGGGCTACACCTTC	CSVEGPGTGYTF
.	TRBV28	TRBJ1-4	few	TGTGCCAGCAGCCGTGGCCTTAGGACTAATGAAAAACTGTTTTTT	CASSRGLRTNEKLFF
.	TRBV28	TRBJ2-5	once	TGTGCCAGCAGACGGCTTTTGGGGAGGGAGACCCAGTACTTC	CASRRLLGRETQYF
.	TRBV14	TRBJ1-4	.	TGTGCCAGCAGCCAACAGCCCTATCGGGGCGAAAAACTGTTTTTT	CASSQQPYRGEKLFF
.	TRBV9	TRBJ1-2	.	TGTGCCAGCAGCGTCGGGGGGGATTCTAACTATGGCTACACCTTC	CASSVGGDSNYGYTF
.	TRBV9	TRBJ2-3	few	TGTGCCAGCAGCGTAAATTATGCTGGGACAGATACGCAGTATTTT	CASSVNYAGTDTQYF
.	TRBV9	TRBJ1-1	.	TGTGCCAGCAGCGTAGAAAAGGGGCAAGAAGCTTTCTTT	CASSVEKGQEAFF
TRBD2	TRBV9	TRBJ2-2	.	TGTGCCAGCAGCGTAGAAGCGGGAGGGATCACCGGGGAGCTGTTTTTT	CASSVEAGGITGELFF
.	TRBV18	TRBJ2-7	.	TGTGCCAGCTCACCACGTCAGGGCTGGGACGAGCAGTACTTC	CASSPRQGWDEQYF
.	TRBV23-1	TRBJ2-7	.	TGCGCCAGCAGTCAATCGTGCGGGGGACATACCTCCTACGAGCAGTACTTC	CASSQSCGGHTSYEQYF
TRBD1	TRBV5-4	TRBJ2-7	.	TGTGCCAGCAGCCCGGGACAGGGGCCTGTGCAGTACTTC	CASSPGQGPVQYF
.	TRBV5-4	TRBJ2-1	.	TGTGCCAGCAGCCAGACCGGGGCGGTGCCGTTCTTC	CASSQTGAVPFF
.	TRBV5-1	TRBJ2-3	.	TGCGCCAGCAGCTTCAGCGCAGGGAGCGCAGATACGCAGTATTTT	CASSFSAGSADTQYF
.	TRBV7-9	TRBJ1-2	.	TGTGCCAGCAGGAGGGACGGCTATGGCTACACCTTC	CASRRDGYGYTF
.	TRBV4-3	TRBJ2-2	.	TGCGCCAGCAGCCAAGATCCTGCGGGACAGCACACCGGGGAGCTGTTTTTT	CASSQDPAGQHTGELFF
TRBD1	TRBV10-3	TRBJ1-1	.	TGTGCCATCAGTGATCAGGGGGCGCGAAACACTGAAGCTTTCTTT	CAISDQGARNTEAFF
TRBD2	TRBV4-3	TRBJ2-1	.	TGCGCCAGCAGCCAAGATATCCCCCTAGCGGGGGGCTACAATGAGCAGTTCTTC	CASSQDIPLAGGYNEQFF
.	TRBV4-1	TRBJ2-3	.	TGCGCCAGCAGCCAAGGACAGAGAGGGGCAGATACGCAGTATTTT	CASSQGQRGADTQYF
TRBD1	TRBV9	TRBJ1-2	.	TGTGCCAGCAGCGTAGCCCTCGGCGGGACAGGGAACTATGGCTACACCTTC	CASSVALGGTGNYGYTF
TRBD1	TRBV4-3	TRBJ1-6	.	TGCGCCAGCAGCCATATCGCAGGGGGCATTATCAATTCACCCCTCCACTTT	CASSHIAGGIINSPLHF
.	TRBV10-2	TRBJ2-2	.	TGCGCCAGCAGTGAGGGACCCGGGTACACCGGGGAGCTGTTTTTT	CASSEGPGYTGELFF
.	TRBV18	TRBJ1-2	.	TGTGCCAGCTCACCACCGGAACCAGGCTACACCTTC	CASSPPEPGYTF
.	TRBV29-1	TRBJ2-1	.	TGCAGCGTTGTGAGGCTAGCGGAGCAGTTCTTC	CSVVRLAEQFF
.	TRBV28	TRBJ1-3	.	TGTGCCAGCAGTACTACAGGGCTCGGGGATGGAAACACCATATATTTT	CASSTTGLGDGNTIYF
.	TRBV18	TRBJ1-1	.	TGTGCCAGCTCACCTGGTGCTATGAACACTGAAGCTTTCTTT	CASSPGAMNTEAFF
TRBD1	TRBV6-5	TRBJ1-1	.	TGTGCCAGCAAACGGGACAGGGGGAGTCACACTGAAGCTTTCTTT	CASKRDRGSHTEAFF
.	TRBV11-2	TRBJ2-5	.	TGTGCCAGCAGCTTAGGCAGGGGATGGGGAGAGACCCAGTACTTC	CASSLGRGWGETQYF
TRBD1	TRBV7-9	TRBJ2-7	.	TGTGCCAGCAGCTGGGGGACAGTATACGAGCAGTACTTC	CASSWGTVYEQYF
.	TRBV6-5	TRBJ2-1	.	TGTGCCAGCAGTTACGCCGGGGTTCGCGCATGGTTCTTC	CASSYAGVRAWFF
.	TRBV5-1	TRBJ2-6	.	TGCGCCAGCAGCACCCCCGGGACAGGGGCCAACGTCCTGACTTTC	CASSTPGTGANVLTF
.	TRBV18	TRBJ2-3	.	TGTGCCAGCTCACTCCGGACAGACACAGATACGCAGTATTTT	CASSLRTDTDTQYF
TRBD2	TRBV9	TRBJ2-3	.	TGTGCCAGCTCATTTCTAGCGGGGGAATATACGCAGTATTTT	CASSFLAGEYTQYF
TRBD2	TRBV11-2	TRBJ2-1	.	TGTGCCAGCAGCTTAGCCTCGACTAGCCTCTATGAGCAGTTCTTC	CASSLASTSLYEQFF
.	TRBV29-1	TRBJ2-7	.	TGCAGCGTCACGAAGGGAAACTACGAGCAGTACTTC	CSVTKGNYEQYF
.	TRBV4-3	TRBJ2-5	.	TGCGCCAGCAGCCAGAACGAGGGAGGTGGAGAGACCCAGTACTTC	CASSQNEGGGETQYF
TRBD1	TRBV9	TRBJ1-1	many	TGTGCCAGCAGCGTAGGGGGACAGGGGGACCTCACTGAAGCTTTCTTT	CASSVGGQGDLTEAFF
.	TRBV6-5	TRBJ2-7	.	TGTGCCAGCAGTTCCCCAGGGGGGAGATACGAGCAGTACTTC	CASSSPGGRYEQYF
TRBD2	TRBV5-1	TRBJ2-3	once	TGCGCCAGCAGGCGGGGGGGCCCCACAGATACGCAGTATTTT	CASRRGGPTDTQYF
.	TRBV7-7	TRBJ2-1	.	TGTGCCAGCAGCTTTGTCCGGGTGGGCTTCGAGTCCCACAATGAGCAGTTCTTC	CASSFVRVGFESHNEQFF
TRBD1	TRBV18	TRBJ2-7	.	TGTGCCAGCTCGCCTCTATCCGGGACAGGGACCGAGCAGTACTTC	CASSPLSGTGTEQYF
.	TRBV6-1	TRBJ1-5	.	TGTGCCAGCAGTGCTCCGGGACGACAAGACACCCAGCATTTT	CASSAPGRQDTQHF
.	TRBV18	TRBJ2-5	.	TGTGCCAGCTCACCACGGGGGGCGACCGTACAAGAGACCCAGTACTTC	CASSPRGATVQETQYF
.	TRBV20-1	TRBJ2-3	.	TGCAGCCCTGCTGGAGATACGCAGTATTTT	CSPAGDTQYF
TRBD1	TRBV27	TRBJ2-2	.	TGTGCCAGCAGTTTATCCCCCGGGACAGTGAACACCGGGGAGCTGTTTTTT	CASSLSPGTVNTGELFF
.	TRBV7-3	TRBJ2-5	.	TGTGCCAGCAGCCCCCTCGGGGAAGGTCCAAGGACCCAGTACTTC	CASSPLGEGPRTQYF
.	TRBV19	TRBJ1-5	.	TGTGCCAGTACCGTGGGGGATAACAGGGGCAATCAGCCCCAGCATTTT	CASTVGDNRGNQPQHF
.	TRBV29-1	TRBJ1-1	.	TGCAGCGTCGCGTACACTGAAGCTTTCTTT	CSVAYTEAFF
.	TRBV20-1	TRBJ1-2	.	TGCAGCGCACTGGGGGCCTATGGCTACACCTTC	CSALGAYGYTF
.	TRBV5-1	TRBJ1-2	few	TGCGCCAGCAGCTTGTTACGTGCTACTAACTATGGCTACACCTTC	CASSLLRATNYGYTF
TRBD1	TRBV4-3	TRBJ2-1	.	TGCGCCAGCAGCCAAGATCTAGGAGGACAGGGGTACAATGAGCAGTTCTTC	CASSQDLGGQGYNEQFF